This T cell receptor beta chain comes out of a study of T-cell reconstitution after alpha-beta-depleted transplantation in children. Study-level findings and limits: Surviving recipient T cells and intrathymic progenitors accounted for some patients' high TCRbeta diversity at day 60. Roughly two months post-transplant, alpha-beta T cells reportedly originated from several hundred graft clones that had expanded. T-cell numbers and diversity one year post-transplant derived largely from freshly generated T cells.

A few counts support this clonotype. The target antigen is unknown. Unique molecular identifiers were incorporated when the TCRbeta library was constructed. TCRdb ran MiXCR on the PCR reads and lists one entry per CDR3 protein. The table has fewer than 400,000 distinct CDR3 sequences, around 25% seen once. Between the trimmed V and J ends, which lost 0 bases and 0 bases, there was a span of 9 bases. From germline, CDR1 is DFQATT and CDR2 SNEGSKA (reference sequence). The CDR3 has 14 residues. The sequencing used PBMCs, mostly from graft donor cells, collected 180 days after TCRalphabeta/CD19-depleted stem cell transplant. This sequence joins TRBV20-1 and TRBJ2-7; D gene unclear. The sequence derives from a male patient aged 10-17 years who had a stem cell transplant for acute lymphoblastic leukemia, so the T cells may come from the graft donor. DNA for the CDR3: TGCAGTGCTAGAGAGAAATCACGCTCCTACGAGCAGTACTTC. It yields the protein CSAREKSRSYEQYF.